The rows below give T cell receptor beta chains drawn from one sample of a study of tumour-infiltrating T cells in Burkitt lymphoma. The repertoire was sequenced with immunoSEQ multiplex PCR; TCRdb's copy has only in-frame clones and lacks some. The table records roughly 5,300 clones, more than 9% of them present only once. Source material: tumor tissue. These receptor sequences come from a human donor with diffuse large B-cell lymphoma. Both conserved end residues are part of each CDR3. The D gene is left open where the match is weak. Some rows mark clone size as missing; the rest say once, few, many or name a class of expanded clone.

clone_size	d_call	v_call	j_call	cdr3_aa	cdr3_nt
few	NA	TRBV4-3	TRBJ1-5	CASSQGILSGFNQPQHF	TGCGCCAGCAGCCAAGGCATCTTGTCGGGGTTCAATCAGCCCCAGCATTTT
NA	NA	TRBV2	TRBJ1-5	CASRRAGPQASQHF	TGTGCCAGCAGGAGGGCAGGGCCTCAAGCGTCCCAGCATTTT
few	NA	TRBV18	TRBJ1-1	CASSPDRMNTEAFF	TGTGCCAGCTCACCCGACAGAATGAACACTGAAGCTTTCTTT
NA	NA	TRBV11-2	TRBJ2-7	CASSPIQGYYEQYF	TGTGCCAGCAGCCCCATACAGGGATATTACGAGCAGTACTTC
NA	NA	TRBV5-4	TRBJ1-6	CASSTAGNSPLHF	TGTGCCAGCAGCACGGCGGGGAATTCACCCCTCCACTTT
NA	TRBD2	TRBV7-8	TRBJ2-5	CASTEWFSGGVETQYF	TGTGCCAGCACCGAGTGGTTTAGCGGGGGTGTGGAGACCCAGTACTTC
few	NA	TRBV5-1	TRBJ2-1	CASSSTVYNEQFF	TGCGCCAGCAGCTCGACAGTATACAATGAGCAGTTCTTC
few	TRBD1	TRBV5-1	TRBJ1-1	CASSWGTGGFTEAFF	TGCGCCAGCAGCTGGGGGACAGGGGGCTTCACTGAAGCTTTCTTT
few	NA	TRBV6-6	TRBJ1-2	CASSYGTFMGYTF	TGTGCCAGCAGTTACGGGACATTTATGGGCTACACCTTC
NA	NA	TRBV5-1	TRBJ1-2	CASSLVGGGIGYTF	TGCGCCAGCAGCTTGGTGGGGGGCGGAATTGGCTACACCTTC
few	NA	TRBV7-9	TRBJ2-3	CASSLGQSFTDTQYF	TGTGCCAGCAGCCTAGGACAGTCCTTCACAGATACGCAGTATTTT
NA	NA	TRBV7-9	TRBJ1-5	CASSFGDQPQHF	TGTGCCAGCAGCTTCGGGGATCAGCCCCAGCATTTT
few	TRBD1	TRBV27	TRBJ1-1	CASSFMTGGVTEAFF	TGTGCCAGCAGTTTTATGACAGGGGGCGTTACTGAAGCTTTCTTT
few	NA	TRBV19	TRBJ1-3	CASSPRTDLWMVNTIYF	TGTGCCAGTAGTCCACGGACAGATCTCTGGATGGTGAACACCATATATTTT
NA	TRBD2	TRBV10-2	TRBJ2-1	CASSILVGLAGGNNEQFF	TGCGCCAGCAGCATACTCGTTGGACTAGCGGGGGGCAACAATGAGCAGTTCTTC
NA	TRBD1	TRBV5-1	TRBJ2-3	CASSLETGGGVDTQYF	TGCGCCAGCAGCTTGGAGACAGGGGGAGGTGTGGATACGCAGTATTTT
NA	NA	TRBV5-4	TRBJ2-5	CASSLGTEETQYF	TGTGCCAGCAGCTTGGGGACGGAAGAGACCCAGTACTTC
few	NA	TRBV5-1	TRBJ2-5	CASSLGGRQETQYF	TGCGCCAGCAGCTTGGGGGGACGCCAAGAGACCCAGTACTTC
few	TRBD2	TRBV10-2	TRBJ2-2	CASSDGLAGTGELFF	TGCGCCAGCAGCGACGGGCTAGCGGGGACCGGGGAGCTGTTTTTT
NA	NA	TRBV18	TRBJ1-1	CASSPLLFTEAFF	TGTGCCAGCTCACCATTGTTGTTCACTGAAGCTTTCTTT
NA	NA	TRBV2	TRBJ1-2	CASSPARQTVYGYTF	TGTGCCAGCAGCCCGGCGCGACAGACAGTCTATGGCTACACCTTC
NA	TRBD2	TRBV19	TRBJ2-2	CASSHRPLRGVGELFF	TGTGCCAGTAGTCACCGACCCCTGCGGGGGGTCGGGGAGCTGTTTTTT
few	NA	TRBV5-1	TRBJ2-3	CASSFQLASTDTQYF	TGCGCCAGCAGCTTTCAGCTAGCTTCCACAGATACGCAGTATTTT
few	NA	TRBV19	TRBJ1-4	CASSIWLNEKLFF	TGTGCCAGTAGTATATGGCTTAATGAAAAACTGTTTTTT
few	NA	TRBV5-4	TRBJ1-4	CASSAEGRSAGNEKLFF	TGTGCCAGCAGCGCAGAGGGTAGATCGGCGGGAAATGAAAAACTGTTTTTT